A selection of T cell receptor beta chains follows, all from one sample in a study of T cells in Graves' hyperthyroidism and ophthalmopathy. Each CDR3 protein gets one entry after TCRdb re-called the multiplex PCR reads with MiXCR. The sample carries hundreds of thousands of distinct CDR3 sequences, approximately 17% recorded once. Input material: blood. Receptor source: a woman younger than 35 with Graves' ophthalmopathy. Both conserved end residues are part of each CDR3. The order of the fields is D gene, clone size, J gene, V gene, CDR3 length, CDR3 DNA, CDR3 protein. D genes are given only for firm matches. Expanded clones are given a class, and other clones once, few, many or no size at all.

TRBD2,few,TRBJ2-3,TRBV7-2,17,TGTGCCAGCAGCCCCACGACTAGCGAGCGACGTAGTGATACGCAGTATTTT,CASSPTTSERRSDTQYF
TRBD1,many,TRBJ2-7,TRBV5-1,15,TGCGCCAGCAGCTTGGAGGGACAGGTCGACTACGAGCAGTACTTC,CASSLEGQVDYEQYF
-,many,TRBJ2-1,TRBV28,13,TGTGCCAGCAGTTTACTGGACAGAAATGAGCAGTTCTTC,CASSLLDRNEQFF
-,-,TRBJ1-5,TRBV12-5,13,TGTGCTAGTGGTTTGGATGGCAATCAGCCCCAGCATTTT,CASGLDGNQPQHF
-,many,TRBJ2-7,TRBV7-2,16,TGTGCCAGCAGCTTCTATGACGCGCGCGGAGGGTTCGAGCAGTACTTC,CASSFYDARGGFEQYF
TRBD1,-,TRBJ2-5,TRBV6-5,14,TGTGCCAGCAGTTCCGCGACAGGGGCGGAGACCCAGTACTTC,CASSSATGAETQYF
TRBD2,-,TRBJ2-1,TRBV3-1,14,TGTGCCAGCAGGAGGACTAGCAGGTACAATGAGCAGTTCTTC,CASRRTSRYNEQFF
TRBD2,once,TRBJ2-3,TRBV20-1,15,TGCAGTGCCAAGACTAGCGGGAGAGGGGTAGATACGCAGTATTTT,CSAKTSGRGVDTQYF
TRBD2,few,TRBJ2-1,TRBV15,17,TGTGCCACCAGCTCACCCGGGACTAGCGGGGCTGACAATGAGCAGTTCTTC,CATSSPGTSGADNEQFF
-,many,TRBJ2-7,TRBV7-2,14,TGTGCCAGCAGCTTCCACTCCGGGGCCTACGAGCAGTACTTC,CASSFHSGAYEQYF
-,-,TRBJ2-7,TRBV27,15,TGTGCCAGTTTCCCCTCCCAGGACTCGCCCTACGAGCAGTACTTC,CASFPSQDSPYEQYF
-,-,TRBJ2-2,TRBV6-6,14,TGTGCCAGCAGTTACTTCATGAACACCGGGGAGCTGTTTTTT,CASSYFMNTGELFF
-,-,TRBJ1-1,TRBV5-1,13,TGCGCCAGCAGAGTCGACAGCCTGGGGAAAGCTTTCTTT,CASRVDSLGKAFF
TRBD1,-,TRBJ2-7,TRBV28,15,TGTGCCAGCAGTTCTCCTTGGACAGGGGGCTACGAGCAGTACTTC,CASSSPWTGGYEQYF
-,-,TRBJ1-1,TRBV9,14,TGTGCCAGCAGCTCCGTCGACAGGAACACTGAAGCTTTCTTT,CASSSVDRNTEAFF
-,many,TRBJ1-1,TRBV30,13,TGTGCCTGGAGTGGGGTTTTGTTTACTGAAGCTTTCTTT,CAWSGVLFTEAFF
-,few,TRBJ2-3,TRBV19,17,TGTGCCAGTAGTCCGCCGACAGGCAGACCTAGCACAGATACGCAGTATTTT,CASSPPTGRPSTDTQYF
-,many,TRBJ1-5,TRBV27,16,TGTGCCAGCAGTTTATTAGGCGGTGAAGGCAATCAGCCCCAGCATTTT,CASSLLGGEGNQPQHF
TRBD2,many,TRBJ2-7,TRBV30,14,TGTGCCGGCGAGACTAGCGGGCTCTCCTACGAGCAGTACTTC,CAGETSGLSYEQYF
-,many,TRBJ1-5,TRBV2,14,TGTGCCAGCACGGGATCGGATAGCAATCAGCCCCAGCATTTT,CASTGSDSNQPQHF
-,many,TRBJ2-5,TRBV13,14,TGTGCCAGCAGCTTAGTAGCTCATGGGGAGACCCAGTACTTC,CASSLVAHGETQYF
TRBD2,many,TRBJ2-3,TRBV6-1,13,TGTGCCAGCAGTTCGGTAGCGGGAAGTACGCAGTATTTT,CASSSVAGSTQYF
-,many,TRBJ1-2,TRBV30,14,TGTGCCTGGAGTGTTGGAGGGACCTTCTATGGCTACACCTTC,CAWSVGGTFYGYTF
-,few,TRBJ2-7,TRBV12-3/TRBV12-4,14,TGTGCCAGCAGCCAGATTGAGGTCACCTACGAGCAGTACTTC,CASSQIEVTYEQYF
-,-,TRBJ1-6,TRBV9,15,TGTGCCAGCAGCGTAGACAGTTTCTATAATTCACCCCTCCACTTT,CASSVDSFYNSPLHF
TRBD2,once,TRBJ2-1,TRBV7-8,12,TGTGCCAGCAGCGCCGGGACTAGCGGGGCGGTCTTC,CASSAGTSGAVF
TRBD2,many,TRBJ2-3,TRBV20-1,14,TGCAGTGCGGGGGGACTAGGATCCACAGATACGCAGTATTTT,CSAGGLGSTDTQYF
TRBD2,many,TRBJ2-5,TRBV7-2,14,TGTGCCAGCAGCTTAATAGCGGGGGAAGAGACCCAGTACTTC,CASSLIAGEETQYF
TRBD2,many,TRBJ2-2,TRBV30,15,TGTGCCTGGAGTGTGGGACTAGCGGGAACCGGGGAGCTGTTTTTT,CAWSVGLAGTGELFF
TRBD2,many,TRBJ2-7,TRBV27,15,TGTGCCAGCAGTTTCGGCTTGGGGGGGACCTACGAGCAGTACTTC,CASSFGLGGTYEQYF
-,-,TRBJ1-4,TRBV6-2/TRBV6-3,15,TGTGCCAGCAGTCCCCGTGGGGGGTTCGGTGAAAAACTGTTTTTT,CASSPRGGFGEKLFF